One sample yielded the 8 T cell receptor beta chains listed below, sequenced in a study of OX40 agonist ivuxolimab in advanced cancers. TCRdb's copy holds only in-frame clones and misses some; the assay was immunoSEQ multiplex PCR. The sample gives about 79,000 clones, roughly 85% of which show up once; roughly 4% is in the top ten. The sample consisted of CD4+ or CD8+ T cells sorted from blood, taken in a trial of the OX40 agonist ivuxolimab. These receptors came from an adult with an advanced solid tumor such as melanoma, head and neck, liver or kidney cancer.

The V call is TRBV10-1, the J call TRBJ2-7, with D tentatively TRBD1 or TRBD2 (5 bases each). Trimming took 10 bases from V and 1 from J, leaving 26 bases between them. The CDR3 runs 17 residues. Germline V CDR1 and CDR2: WNHNN, SYGVQD (reference sequence). The CDR3 DNA reads as TGCGCCAACAAATCCCGGGGCTCCCATTCCGGATCCTACGAGCAGTACTTC. Protein: CANKSRGSHSGSYEQYF.

V is TRBV6-1 and J is TRBJ2-5; 9 positions match TRBD2. V was pared by 7 bases and J by 2 bases, with 8 bases of the junction left unmatched. The CDR3 length is 15 residues. Per the germline V gene, CDR1 is MNHNS and CDR2 is SASEGT. CDR3 bases: TGTGCCAGCATTCCCCGGCTAGCGGGACAAGAGACCCAGTACTTC. As protein: CASIPRLAGQETQYF.

The rearrangement joins TRBV10-2 to TRBJ2-3, with no clear D. Germline V gives CDR1 WSHSY, CDR2 SAAADI. The CDR3 is 15 amino acids. V was trimmed by 1 base and J by 3 bases, leaving 11 bases between them. This CDR3 is CASSELVGPTDTQYF. The CDR3 bases are TGCGCCAGCAGTGAGTTAGTGGGTCCGACAGATACGCAGTATTTT.

Only one count was recorded for this clone. V gene TRBV2 combines with J gene TRBJ1-1, with 8 bases aligning to TRBD1. This CDR3 comprises 15 residues. V was clipped by 2 bases and J by 4 bases; unmatched bases: 6. From germline, CDR1 is SNHLY and CDR2 FYNNEI. The DNA of the CDR3 is TGTGCCAGCAGTGAAACGTGGACAGGGAGCACTGAAGCTTTCTTT. It specifies CASSETWTGSTEAFF.

The chain employs TRBV6-1 and TRBJ2-1; D remains unclear. The CDR3 loop spans 14 amino acids. Trimming stripped 6 bases from V and 5 bases from J, with 14 bases between. From germline, CDR1 is MNHNS and CDR2 SASEGT. This chain's CDR3 is CASRDDVDHNEQFF. The CDR3 DNA reads as TGTGCCAGCAGGGACGATGTGGACCACAATGAGCAGTTCTTC.

The sample holds a few counts of this clone. The chain recombines TRBV2 with TRBJ2-3; 10 bases align to TRBD1. J lost 2 bases, V lost 5 bases, and 4 bases had no gene match. The CDR3 loop spans 15 amino acids. Germline V gene sequence: CDR1 SNHLY, CDR2 FYNNEI. CDR3 DNA: TGTGCCAGCAGTAGGGGACAGGGGTCCACAGATACGCAGTATTTT. Encoded protein: CASSRGQGSTDTQYF. The whole variable domain, remainder taken from reference TRBV2 and TRBJ2-3, is EPEVTQTPSHQVTQMGQEVILRCVPISNHLYFYWYRQILGQKVEFLVSFYNNEISEKSEIFDDQFSVERPDGSNFTLKIRSTKLEDSAMYFCASSRGQGSTDTQYFGPGTRLTVL.

The rearrangement uses TRBV19 and TRBJ1-2; D is perhaps TRBD1 (6 bases). The CDR3 runs to 13 residues. Germline assignment: CDR1 LNHDA and CDR2 SQIVND (reference sequence). V was shortened by 7 bases and J by 3 bases, with 12 bases between the two germline ends. The CDR3 DNA is TGTGCCAGTAAACAGGGACGGGACTATGGCTACACCTTC. This encodes CASKQGRDYGYTF.

V is TRBV2 and J is TRBJ2-7; maybe TRBD2 (6 bases). CDR1 SNHLY and CDR2 FYNNEI come from the germline V gene. This CDR3 region has 12 residues. Trimming left V 3 bases short and J 3 bases short, with 6 bases between. The CDR3: CASSERDYEQYF. In nucleotides, the CDR3 is TGTGCCAGCAGTGAGCGGGACTACGAGCAGTACTTC. Full variable domain (rest looked up from reference TRBV2 and TRBJ2-7): EPEVTQTPSHQVTQMGQEVILRCVPISNHLYFYWYRQILGQKVEFLVSFYNNEISEKSEIFDDQFSVERPDGSNFTLKIRSTKLEDSAMYFCASSERDYEQYFGPGTRLTVT.